A selection of T cell receptor beta chains follows, all from one sample in a study of T cell changes during pregnancy in multiple sclerosis. The method was immunoSEQ multiplex PCR; TCRdb's version includes in-frame clones alone and lacks a portion of them. The data show 15,000 or so clones, approximately 88% seen once. The sequences come from CD8+ T cells from peripheral blood mononuclear cells, collected in the second trimester of pregnancy. The source is a female donor in good health, enrolled as a control in a pregnancy study. Both conserved end residues are part of each CDR3. Fields, in order: D gene, J gene, V gene, clone size, CDR3 protein, CDR3 DNA. A D gene is named only where the DNA matches it firmly. A row's size may be missing; if present it is once, few, many or a size class.

>TRBD2|TRBJ2-7|TRBV10-3|once
CASSYSTSGGYEQYF
TGTGCCAGCAGTTACTCGACTAGCGGGGGTTACGAGCAGTACTTC
>-|TRBJ1-5|TRBV19|-
CASNDRGVLHQPQHF
TGTGCCAGTAACGATCGGGGGGTACTTCATCAGCCCCAGCATTTT
>TRBD1|TRBJ2-7|TRBV6-5|-
CASSPGTGSYEQYF
TGTGCCAGCAGTCCCGGGACAGGGTCTTACGAGCAGTACTTC
>TRBD1|TRBJ1-1|TRBV7-9|-
CASSPNRGDTEAFF
TGTGCCAGCAGCCCAAACAGGGGAGACACTGAAGCTTTCTTT
>TRBD2|TRBJ2-3|TRBV9|-
CASSVDTSGTTDTQYF
TGTGCCAGCAGCGTAGATACTAGCGGTACCACAGATACGCAGTATTTT
>-|TRBJ2-7|TRBV7-8|-
CASSLGANGLVVYEQYF
TGTGCCAGCAGCTTAGGAGCCAACGGTCTCGTGGTCTACGAGCAGTACTTC
>TRBD1|TRBJ2-2|TRBV2|-
CASEKSRTGNTGELFF
TGTGCCAGCGAGAAGTCCAGGACAGGGAACACCGGGGAGCTGTTTTTT
>-|TRBJ1-5|TRBV7-8|-
CASSLGAQGILVQPQHF
TGTGCCAGCAGCTTAGGAGCCCAGGGGATTTTGGTTCAGCCCCAGCATTTT
>-|TRBJ2-3|TRBV15|-
CATSRDGLNTDTQYF
TGTGCCACCAGCAGAGATGGGCTGAACACAGATACGCAGTATTTT
>TRBD2|TRBJ2-3|TRBV19|-
CASSRTSGSLDTQYF
TGTGCCAGTAGTAGGACTAGCGGGAGCTTGGATACGCAGTATTTT
>TRBD2|TRBJ2-1|TRBV4-2|-
CASSPRLAGGSYNEQFF
TGTGCCAGCAGCCCCAGACTAGCGGGGGGATCCTACAATGAGCAGTTCTTC
>-|TRBJ1-1|TRBV7-9|-
CASSVGANTEAFF
TGTGCCAGCAGCGTGGGAGCGAACACTGAAGCTTTCTTT
>TRBD2|TRBJ2-1|TRBV7-3|-
CASSYGAGGLDEQFF
TGTGCCAGCAGCTACGGGGCGGGGGGGCTGGATGAGCAGTTCTTC
>-|TRBJ1-1|TRBV2|-
CARQANTEAFF
TGTGCCCGACAGGCGAACACTGAAGCTTTCTTT
>TRBD2|TRBJ2-4|TRBV7-3|-
CASALIVKKAGENIQYF
TGTGCCAGCGCGTTGATTGTTAAAAAAGCGGGGGAAAACATTCAGTACTTC
>-|TRBJ2-5|TRBV11-1|-
CASSFTGGRGETQYF
TGTGCCAGCAGCTTCACCGGGGGGCGCGGGGAGACCCAGTACTTC
>-|TRBJ2-3|TRBV5-6|-
CASSSKWPVYTDTQYF
TGTGCCAGCAGCTCAAAGTGGCCAGTATACACAGATACGCAGTATTTT
>-|TRBJ2-1|TRBV7-8|-
CASSIKPGLLLGNEQFF
TGTGCCAGCAGCATTAAGCCGGGACTTCTTTTGGGCAATGAGCAGTTCTTC
>-|TRBJ1-1|TRBV4-1|few
CASSQDPNTEAFF
TGCGCCAGCAGCCAAGATCCAAACACTGAAGCTTTCTTT
>TRBD1|TRBJ2-5|TRBV27|-
CASSPDRDQETQYF
TGTGCCAGCAGCCCCGACAGGGACCAAGAGACCCAGTACTTC
>TRBD1|TRBJ2-3|TRBV7-9|-
CASSFYRGRSTDTQYF
TGTGCCAGCAGCTTCTACAGGGGGAGAAGCACAGATACGCAGTATTTT
>TRBD1|TRBJ2-2|TRBV4-2|-
CASSRGTGETGELFF
TGTGCCAGCAGCCGAGGGACAGGGGAGACCGGGGAGCTGTTTTTT
>-|TRBJ2-3|TRBV7-9|-
CAIPGGTSTDTQYF
TGTGCCATCCCCGGGGGTACTAGCACAGATACGCAGTATTTT
>-|TRBJ2-7|TRBV5-5|once
CASSYPYIGYEQYF
TGTGCCAGCAGCTACCCCTATATTGGCTACGAGCAGTACTTC
>TRBD2|TRBJ2-1|TRBV14|-
CASSLYSGRNTYNEQFF
TGTGCCAGCAGCCTATATAGCGGGAGAAATACCTACAATGAGCAGTTCTTC
>TRBD1|TRBJ2-7|TRBV7-9|-
CASSLKSGAGGSEQYF
TGTGCCAGCAGCCTGAAATCTGGCGCAGGGGGAAGCGAGCAGTACTTC
>-|TRBJ2-7|TRBV19|-
CASSIAGVSFWEQYF
TGTGCCAGTAGTATAGCCGGGGTTTCTTTTTGGGAGCAGTACTTC
>-|TRBJ2-7|TRBV7-9|-
CAISRDGAYEQYF
TGTGCCATCTCCAGGGATGGAGCCTACGAGCAGTACTTC
>-|TRBJ1-4|TRBV4-1|-
CASSQGGAGGNEKLFF
TGCGCCAGCAGCCAAGGGGGAGCGGGGGGTAATGAAAAACTGTTTTTT
>TRBD1|TRBJ2-7|TRBV19|few
CASRKTGGTYEQYF
TGTGCCAGTAGGAAGACAGGGGGAACTTACGAGCAGTACTTC
>TRBD1|TRBJ2-7|TRBV25-1|-
CASSEADRGKSYEQYF
TGTGCCAGCAGTGAGGCTGACAGGGGTAAATCCTACGAGCAGTACTTC
>TRBD2|TRBJ2-2|TRBV4-3|-
CASSQEASGSWDTGELFF
TGCGCCAGCAGCCAAGAGGCTAGCGGGAGTTGGGACACCGGGGAGCTGTTTTTT
>TRBD2|TRBJ2-7|TRBV6-1|-
CASSESDSGGFSYEQYF
TGTGCCAGCAGTGAATCGGATAGCGGGGGGTTCTCCTACGAGCAGTACTTC
>-|TRBJ2-1|TRBV27|few
CASSGGGYNEQFF
TGTGCCAGCAGTGGAGGAGGGTACAATGAGCAGTTCTTC
>-|TRBJ1-1|TRBV6-5|-
CASSLTGNTEAFF
TGTGCCAGCAGTTTGACAGGAAACACTGAAGCTTTCTTT